A selection of T cell receptor beta chains follows, all from one sample in a study of identical twins. A single record per CDR3 protein comes from TCRdb applying MiXCR to the 5' RACE reads. Here the sample spans more than 1.5 million distinct CDR3 sequences, roughly a third being singletons. The sequencing sample was made of cord blood. The receptors stem from a newborn girl in good health. The conserved cysteine and the conserved F or W are not part of the CDR3 here. The order of the fields is D gene, V gene, CDR3 protein. A D gene is named only where the DNA matches it firmly.

TRBD1 | TRBV10-1 | ASSEPGGRTGKYSNQPQH
TRBD1 | TRBV3-1 | ASSQRQGYEQY
. | TRBV5-1 | ASSFHAPGLPNYGYT
TRBD1 | TRBV28 | ASSWTGNYEQY
. | TRBV12-3/TRBV12-4 | ASSLYQGQY
. | TRBV7-2 | ASSLNPGTNSPLH
. | TRBV4-1 | ASSQRSMNTEAF
. | TRBV28 | ASSLWASLYGYT
TRBD2 | TRBV9 | ASSVGLGREETQY
. | TRBV2 | ASSEEADEQY